This T cell receptor (beta chain) originates from a study of identical twins. The CDR3 contains 16 residues. Trimming removed 0 bases at V and 4 bases at J, with 13 bases between. In TCRdb, the 5' RACE reads were re-called with MiXCR into one record per CDR3 protein. Of approximately 500,000 distinct CDR3 sequences in the sample, more than 20% are singletons; the top ten hold about 2.7%. This clonotype was detected only a few times. These data also formed part of another study, on T cells expressing NK-cell markers. From that study: It was from sorted CD3+CD56+NKG2C+, CD3+CD56+NKG2C- and CD3+CD56-NKG2C+ T cells that TCR beta repertoires came. Of eight sequenced donors, seven were HCMV-seropositive and one HCMV-seronegative. The study found dominant NKG2C+ clonotypes at about 1.0-7.5% of CD8+ T cells in about six donors. Whether expanded NKG2C+ T cell clones were HCMV specific stayed uncertain.

This chain joins TRBV12-3 or TRBV12-4 and TRBJ2-1; weak D call: TRBD1 (5 bases). Sequenced material: CD4+ T cells sorted from blood. The origin of this receptor is a woman aged 18-35 years in good health. The CDR3 reads CASSLATWTQYNEQFF. Written as DNA, the CDR3 is TGTGCCAGCAGTTTAGCGACATGGACACAATACAATGAGCAGTTCTTC.